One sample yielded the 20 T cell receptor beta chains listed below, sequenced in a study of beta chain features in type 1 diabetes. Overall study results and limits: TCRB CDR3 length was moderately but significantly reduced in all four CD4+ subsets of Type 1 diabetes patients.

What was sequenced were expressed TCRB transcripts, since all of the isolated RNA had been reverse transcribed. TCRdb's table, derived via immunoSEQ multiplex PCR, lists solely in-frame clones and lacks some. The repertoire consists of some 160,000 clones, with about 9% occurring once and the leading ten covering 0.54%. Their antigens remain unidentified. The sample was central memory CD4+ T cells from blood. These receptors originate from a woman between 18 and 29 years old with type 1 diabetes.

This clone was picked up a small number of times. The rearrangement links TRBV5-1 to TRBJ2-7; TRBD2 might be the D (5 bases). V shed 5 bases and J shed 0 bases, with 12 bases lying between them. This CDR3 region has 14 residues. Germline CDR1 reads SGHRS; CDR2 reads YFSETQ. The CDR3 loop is CASSREGYSYEQYF. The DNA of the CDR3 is TGCGCCAGCAGTCGGGAAGGGTACTCCTACGAGCAGTACTTC.

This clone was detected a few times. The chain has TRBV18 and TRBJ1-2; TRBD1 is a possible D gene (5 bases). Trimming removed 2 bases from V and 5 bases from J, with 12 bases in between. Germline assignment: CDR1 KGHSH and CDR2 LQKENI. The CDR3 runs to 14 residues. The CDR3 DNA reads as TGTGCCAGCTCACCAGAACAGGTGGGATATGGCTACACCTTC. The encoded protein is CASSPEQVGYGYTF.

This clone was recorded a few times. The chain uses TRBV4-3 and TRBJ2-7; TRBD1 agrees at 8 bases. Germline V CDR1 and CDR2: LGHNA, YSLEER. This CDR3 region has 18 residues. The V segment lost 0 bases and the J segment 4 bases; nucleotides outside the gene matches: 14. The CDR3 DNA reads TGCGCCAGCAGCCAAGATGCCCTCCGGACAGGGCTTCCTTACGAGCAGTACTTC. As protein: CASSQDALRTGLPYEQYF.

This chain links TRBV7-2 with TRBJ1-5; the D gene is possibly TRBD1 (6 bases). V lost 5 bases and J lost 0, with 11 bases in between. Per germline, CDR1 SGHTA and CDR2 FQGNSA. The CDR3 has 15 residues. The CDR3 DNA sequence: TGTGCCAGCAGCCTACCCAGGGGTAGCAATCAGCCCCAGCATTTT. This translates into CASSLPRGSNQPQHF.

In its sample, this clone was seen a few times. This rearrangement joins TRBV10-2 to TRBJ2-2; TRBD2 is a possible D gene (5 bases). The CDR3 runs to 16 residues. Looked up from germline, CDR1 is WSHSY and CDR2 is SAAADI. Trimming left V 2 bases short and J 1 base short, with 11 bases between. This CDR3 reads CASSELSRGNTGELFF. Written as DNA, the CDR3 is TGCGCCAGCAGTGAGCTCTCTCGGGGGAACACCGGGGAGCTGTTTTTT.

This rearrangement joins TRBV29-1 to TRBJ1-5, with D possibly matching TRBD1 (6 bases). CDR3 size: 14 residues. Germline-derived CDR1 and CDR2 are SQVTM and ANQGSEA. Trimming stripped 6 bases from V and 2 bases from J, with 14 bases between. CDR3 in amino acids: CSVQQGGGNQPQHF. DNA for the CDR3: TGCAGCGTGCAACAGGGAGGGGGCAATCAGCCCCAGCATTTT.

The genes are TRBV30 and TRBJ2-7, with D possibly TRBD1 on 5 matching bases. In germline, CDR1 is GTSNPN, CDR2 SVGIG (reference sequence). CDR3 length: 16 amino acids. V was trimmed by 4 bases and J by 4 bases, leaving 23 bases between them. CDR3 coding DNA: TGTGCCTGGACCCGGGTTCAGGGTGGAAATCCTTACGAGCAGTACTTC. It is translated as CAWTRVQGGNPYEQYF.

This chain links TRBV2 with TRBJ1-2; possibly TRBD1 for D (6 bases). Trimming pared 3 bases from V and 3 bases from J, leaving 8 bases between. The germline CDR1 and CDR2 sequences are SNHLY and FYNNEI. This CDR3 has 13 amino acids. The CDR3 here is CASSESGDYGYTF. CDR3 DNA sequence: TGTGCCAGCAGTGAGTCAGGGGACTATGGCTACACCTTC.

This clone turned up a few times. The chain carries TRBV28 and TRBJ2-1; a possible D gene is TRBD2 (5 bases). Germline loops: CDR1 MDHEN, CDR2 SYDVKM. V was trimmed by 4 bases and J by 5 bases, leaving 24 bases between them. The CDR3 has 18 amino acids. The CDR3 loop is CASSSRPHGLIGNNEQFF. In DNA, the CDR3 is TGTGCCAGCAGTTCCCGCCCCCACGGACTGATCGGCAACAATGAGCAGTTCTTC.

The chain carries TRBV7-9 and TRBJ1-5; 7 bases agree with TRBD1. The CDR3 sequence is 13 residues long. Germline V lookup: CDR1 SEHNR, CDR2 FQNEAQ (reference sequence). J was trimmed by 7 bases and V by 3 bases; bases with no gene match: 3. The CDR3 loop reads CASSLGRGQPQHF. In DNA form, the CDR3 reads TGTGCCAGCAGCTTGGGCAGGGGGCAGCCCCAGCATTTT.

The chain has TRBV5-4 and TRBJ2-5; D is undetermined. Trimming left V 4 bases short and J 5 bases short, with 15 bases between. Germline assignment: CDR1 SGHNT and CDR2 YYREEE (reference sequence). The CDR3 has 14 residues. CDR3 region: CASSLAGASETQYF. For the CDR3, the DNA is TGTGCCAGCAGCCTCGCCGGAGCCAGCGAGACCCAGTACTTC.

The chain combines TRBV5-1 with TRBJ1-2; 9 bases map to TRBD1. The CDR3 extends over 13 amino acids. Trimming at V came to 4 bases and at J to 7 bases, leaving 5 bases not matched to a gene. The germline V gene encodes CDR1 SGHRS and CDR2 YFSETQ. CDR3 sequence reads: CASSAEQGAGYTF. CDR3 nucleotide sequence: TGCGCCAGCAGCGCGGAACAGGGGGCTGGCTACACCTTC.

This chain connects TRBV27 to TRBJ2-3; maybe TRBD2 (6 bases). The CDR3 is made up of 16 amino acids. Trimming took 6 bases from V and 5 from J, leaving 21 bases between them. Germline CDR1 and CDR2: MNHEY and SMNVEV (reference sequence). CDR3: CASRLRGSGYGDTQYF. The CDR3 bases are TGTGCCAGCAGGCTTAGGGGCAGCGGGTATGGAGATACGCAGTATTTT.

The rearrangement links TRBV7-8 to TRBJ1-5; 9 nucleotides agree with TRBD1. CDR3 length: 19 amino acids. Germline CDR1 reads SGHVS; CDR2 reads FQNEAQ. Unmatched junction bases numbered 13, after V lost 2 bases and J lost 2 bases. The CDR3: CASSLRSLQGAGGNQPQHF. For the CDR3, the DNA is TGTGCCAGCAGCTTAAGGAGCTTACAGGGGGCTGGAGGCAATCAGCCCCAGCATTTT. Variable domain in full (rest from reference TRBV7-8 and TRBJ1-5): GAGVSQSPRYKVAKRGQDVALRCDPISGHVSLFWYQQALGQGPEFLTYFQNEAQLDKSGLPSDRFFAERPEGSVSTLKIQRTQQEDSAVYLCASSLRSLQGAGGNQPQHFGDGTRLSIL.

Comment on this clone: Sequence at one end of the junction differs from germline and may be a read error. This CDR3 reads CASSDDRVFF. CDR3 nucleotide sequence: TGTGCCAGCAGTGACGACCGGGTCTTCTTC. The chain recombines TRBV28 with TRBJ1-2, with no clear D. The CDR3 sequence is 10 residues long. The germline V gene encodes CDR1 MDHEN and CDR2 SYDVKM.

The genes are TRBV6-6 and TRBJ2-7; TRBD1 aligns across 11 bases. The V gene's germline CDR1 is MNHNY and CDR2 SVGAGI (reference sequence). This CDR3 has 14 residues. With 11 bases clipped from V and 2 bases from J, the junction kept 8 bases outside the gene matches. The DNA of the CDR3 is TGTGCCCACGGAAAGGGACAGGGGGCCTACGAGCAGTACTTC. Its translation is CAHGKGQGAYEQYF.

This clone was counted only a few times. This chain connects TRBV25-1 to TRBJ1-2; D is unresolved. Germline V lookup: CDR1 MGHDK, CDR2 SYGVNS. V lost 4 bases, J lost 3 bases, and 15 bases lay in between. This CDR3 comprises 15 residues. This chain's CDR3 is CASSASDGIHYGYTF. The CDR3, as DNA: TGTGCCAGCAGTGCCTCTGACGGGATCCACTATGGCTACACCTTC.

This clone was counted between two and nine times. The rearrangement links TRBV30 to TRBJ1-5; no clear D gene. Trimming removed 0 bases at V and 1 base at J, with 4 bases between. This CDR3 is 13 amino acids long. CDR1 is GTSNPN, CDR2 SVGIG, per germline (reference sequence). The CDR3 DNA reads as TGTGCCTGGAGTGTAGCCAGCAATCAGCCCCAGCATTTT. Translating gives CAWSVASNQPQHF.

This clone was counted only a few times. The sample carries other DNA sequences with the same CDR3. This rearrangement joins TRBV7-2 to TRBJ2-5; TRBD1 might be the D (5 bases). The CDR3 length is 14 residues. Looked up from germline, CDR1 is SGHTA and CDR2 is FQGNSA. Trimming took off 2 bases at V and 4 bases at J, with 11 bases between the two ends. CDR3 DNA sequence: TGTGCCAGCAGCTTAAACCAGGGTGGAGAGACCCAGTACTTC. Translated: CASSLNQGGETQYF.

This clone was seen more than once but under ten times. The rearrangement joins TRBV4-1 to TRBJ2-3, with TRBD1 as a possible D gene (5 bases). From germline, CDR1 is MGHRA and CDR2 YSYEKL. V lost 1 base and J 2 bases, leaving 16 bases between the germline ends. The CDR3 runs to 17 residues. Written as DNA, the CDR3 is TGCGCCAGCAGCCAAGTTACCAGGGTGAAGGTCACAGATACGCAGTATTTT. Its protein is CASSQVTRVKVTDTQYF.